These T cell receptor beta chains were read from a single sample in a study of T cell changes during pregnancy in multiple sclerosis. The method was immunoSEQ multiplex PCR; TCRdb's version includes in-frame clones alone and lacks a portion of them. The table includes more than 25,000 clones, roughly 87% detected once. The starting material was CD8+ T cells from peripheral blood mononuclear cells, obtained in the third trimester of pregnancy. Every receptor here comes from a female donor with multiple sclerosis, enrolled in a pregnancy study. The CDR3 runs from the conserved cysteine through the conserved F or W. D genes are given only for firm matches. The size field is filled for only some rows; it gives once, few, many or a size class.

clone_size,j_call,v_call,d_call,cdr3_nt,cdr3_aa
.,TRBJ1-2,TRBV29-1,.,TGCAGCGTTGTGGGGGGGTCCGGGACGATGGGCTACACCTTC,CSVVGGSGTMGYTF
.,TRBJ2-7,TRBV6-1,.,TGTGCCAGCAGTGAATCCAGTTTTTCCTACGAGCAGTACTTC,CASSESSFSYEQYF
.,TRBJ2-5,TRBV11-3,TRBD2,TGTGCCAGCCGCTGGACTAGCGGGGGGGCCGCACAAGAGACCCAGTACTTC,CASRWTSGGAAQETQYF
.,TRBJ1-5,TRBV15,.,TGTGCCACCAGCCCTGGGGCAGGGAATCAGCCCCAGCATTTT,CATSPGAGNQPQHF
.,TRBJ2-1,TRBV19,TRBD2,TGTGCCAGTAGTATAATCCCTAGCGGGGTGAGGGATGAGCAGTTCTTC,CASSIIPSGVRDEQFF
.,TRBJ1-1,TRBV4-1,TRBD1,TGCGCCAGCGGACAGGGTGTCACTGAAGCTTTCTTT,CASGQGVTEAFF
.,TRBJ2-1,TRBV27,.,TGTGCCAGCACCACCCGTATGGGGAGAGATGAGCAGTTCTTC,CASTTRMGRDEQFF
.,TRBJ1-5,TRBV5-5,.,TGTGCCAGCAGCTGGGGGGGCGGCAGTCAGCCCCAGCATTTT,CASSWGGGSQPQHF
.,TRBJ1-1,TRBV11-1,.,TGTGCCAGCAGCTTGGACTCTGCGAACACTGAAGCTTTCTTT,CASSLDSANTEAFF
.,TRBJ2-1,TRBV27,.,TGTGCCAGCAGTTTATTTATGTCCCGAGTTGAGCAGTTCTTC,CASSLFMSRVEQFF
.,TRBJ2-1,TRBV5-1,TRBD1,TGCGCCAGCAGCTACGGAAGGGACAGTGGGATCGACAATGAGCAGTTCTTC,CASSYGRDSGIDNEQFF
medium-sized,TRBJ1-1,TRBV6-1,.,TGTGCCAGCCCAGGGAACACTGAAGCTTTCTTT,CASPGNTEAFF
.,TRBJ2-2,TRBV6-6,TRBD2,TGTGCCAGCAGGTTTCACACTAGCGGGTCCGGGGAGCTGTTTTTT,CASRFHTSGSGELFF
.,TRBJ2-7,TRBV6-1,.,TGTGCCAGCAGTGGGAGGGGTCTAGTTTACGAGCAGTACTTC,CASSGRGLVYEQYF
.,TRBJ1-2,TRBV27,.,TGTGCCAGCAGTTCACTCACACAGGACAGCTATGGCTACACCTTC,CASSSLTQDSYGYTF
.,TRBJ1-1,TRBV12-5,.,TGTGCTAGTGGCCCCCTGGGGGGGGTTCCGGGGGAAGCTTTCTTT,CASGPLGGVPGEAFF
.,TRBJ2-6,TRBV2,TRBD1,TGTGCCAGCGGGACAGCCCTCTCTGGGGCCAACGTCCTGACTTTC,CASGTALSGANVLTF
.,TRBJ1-6,TRBV15,TRBD1,TGTGCCACGAAGGACAGGGGGCTGGGCTCACCCCTCCACTTT,CATKDRGLGSPLHF
few,TRBJ1-2,TRBV7-9,.,TGTGCCAGCACACAGGGTGAGGGCTATGGCTACACCTTC,CASTQGEGYGYTF
.,TRBJ2-1,TRBV13,TRBD2,TGTGCCAGCAGCTCCCGACTAGCGGGATGGAATGAGCAGTTCTTC,CASSSRLAGWNEQFF
once,TRBJ2-5,TRBV5-1,.,TGCGCCAGCAGCTCAGACTCCGGGACTTGGGGCCAAGAGACCCAGTACTTC,CASSSDSGTWGQETQYF
.,TRBJ2-7,TRBV19,TRBD2,TGTGCCAGTAGTTCTCTAGCGGGGGTCTACGAGCAGTACTTC,CASSSLAGVYEQYF
.,TRBJ2-1,TRBV7-8,TRBD2,TGTGCCAGCAGCTGGACTAGCGGATACAATGAGCAGTTCTTC,CASSWTSGYNEQFF
.,TRBJ1-3,TRBV19,.,TGTGCCAGTAGTATCGGACAGACGGTTACGTTCTCTGGAAACACCATATATTTT,CASSIGQTVTFSGNTIYF
few,TRBJ2-7,TRBV7-8,TRBD1,TGTGCCAGCAGCTGGGACAGCTCCTACGAGCAGTACTTC,CASSWDSSYEQYF
.,TRBJ2-2,TRBV21-1,.,TGTGCCAGCAGCACCGGGAGGTTAACCGGGGAGCTGTTTTTT,CASSTGRLTGELFF
.,TRBJ2-3,TRBV15,.,TGTGCCACCAGCAGAGATTTTTTTAGTTTTGCAGATACGCAGTATTTT,CATSRDFFSFADTQYF
.,TRBJ1-6,TRBV4-1,.,TGCGCCAGCAGCCCACTACGGACGGGGGATAATTCACCCCTCCACTTT,CASSPLRTGDNSPLHF
.,TRBJ1-5,TRBV10-3,.,TGTGCCATCAGTGACAGGGGCAATCAGCCCCAGCATTTT,CAISDRGNQPQHF
.,TRBJ2-3,TRBV6-1,.,TGTGCCAGCAGTGACCAGGGGCGAGGTACAGATACGCAGTATTTT,CASSDQGRGTDTQYF
.,TRBJ1-4,TRBV9,TRBD1,TGTGCCAGCAGCCCAGGGGGGTCAACTAATGAAAAACTGTTTTTT,CASSPGGSTNEKLFF
.,TRBJ2-1,TRBV5-4,.,TGTGCCAGCAGCTTTACTAGGGATGAGCAGTTCTTC,CASSFTRDEQFF
once,TRBJ2-1,TRBV28,TRBD2,TGTGCCAGCAGGGGAGAGGGGCGGGAGTCCGCTAAACCTCACAATGAGCAGTTCTTC,CASRGEGRESAKPHNEQFF
.,TRBJ2-1,TRBV27,.,TGTGCCAGCAGTTCGCGAGAGGCTGGGAATGAGCAGTTCTTC,CASSSREAGNEQFF
.,TRBJ1-2,TRBV27,.,TGTGCCAGCAGTTTATGGATGGGGGCTGTTGGGGTTGGCTACACCTTC,CASSLWMGAVGVGYTF
.,TRBJ1-2,TRBV6-1,.,TGTGCCAGCAGTGAAGCGTACCGGAGATCTAACTATGGCTACACCTTC,CASSEAYRRSNYGYTF
.,TRBJ2-5,TRBV7-9,TRBD1,TGTGCCAGCAGCCCCGGACAGGGGGCAGGGGAGACCCAGTACTTC,CASSPGQGAGETQYF